The rows below give T cell receptor beta chains drawn from one sample of a study of CD8+ T cells in alopecia areata. Assay: immunoSEQ multiplex PCR; the TCRdb copy retains only in-frame clones and omits some. The sample lists about 150,000 clones; approximately 65% were seen once. Sample: CD8+ T cells sorted from blood. The source is a human donor in good health. Both conserved end residues are trimmed from each CDR3. The D gene is left open where the match is weak.

CDR3 length: 14; V gene: TRBV2; D gene: TRBD1; J gene: TRBJ2-4; CDR3 protein: ASSGSGTGAKNIQY
CDR3 length: 14; V gene: TRBV25-1; D gene: TRBD2; J gene: TRBJ2-1; CDR3 protein: ASSEWTGLAYNEQF
CDR3 length: 13; V gene: TRBV4-1; D gene: .; J gene: TRBJ2-7; CDR3 protein: ASSQVMGPAYEQY
CDR3 length: 11; V gene: TRBV7-8; D gene: .; J gene: TRBJ2-1; CDR3 protein: ASSLARAGEQF
CDR3 length: 12; V gene: TRBV29-1; D gene: TRBD1; J gene: TRBJ2-7; CDR3 protein: SVEGQGASYEQY
CDR3 length: 14; V gene: TRBV9; D gene: TRBD2; J gene: TRBJ2-1; CDR3 protein: ASSVTGTSAFNEQF
CDR3 length: 12; V gene: TRBV19; D gene: .; J gene: TRBJ1-5; CDR3 protein: ASNVGLSNQPQH
CDR3 length: 13; V gene: TRBV7-9; D gene: .; J gene: TRBJ2-2; CDR3 protein: ASSPPPGETGELF
CDR3 length: 13; V gene: TRBV29-1; D gene: .; J gene: TRBJ2-1; CDR3 protein: SVEDPGVSYNEQF
CDR3 length: 10; V gene: TRBV2; D gene: .; J gene: TRBJ2-1; CDR3 protein: ASSSWANEQF
CDR3 length: 13; V gene: TRBV27; D gene: .; J gene: TRBJ2-2; CDR3 protein: ASSFGREGTGELF
CDR3 length: 11; V gene: TRBV27; D gene: .; J gene: TRBJ2-7; CDR3 protein: ASRPASSYEQY
CDR3 length: 11; V gene: TRBV2; D gene: .; J gene: TRBJ1-2; CDR3 protein: ASSDKAGHGYT
CDR3 length: 12; V gene: TRBV6-5; D gene: TRBD2; J gene: TRBJ2-1; CDR3 protein: ASSYSPSGNEQF
CDR3 length: 11; V gene: TRBV6-5; D gene: TRBD1; J gene: TRBJ1-1; CDR3 protein: ASSRQGNTEAF
CDR3 length: 14; V gene: TRBV6-5; D gene: TRBD2; J gene: TRBJ2-1; CDR3 protein: ASSSAGTSGFNEQF
CDR3 length: 11; V gene: TRBV27; D gene: .; J gene: TRBJ2-5; CDR3 protein: ASRRGGKETQY
CDR3 length: 13; V gene: TRBV28; D gene: .; J gene: TRBJ2-7; CDR3 protein: ASRPPDSTTYEQY
CDR3 length: 10; V gene: TRBV7-9; D gene: .; J gene: TRBJ2-7; CDR3 protein: ASSGGGYEQY
CDR3 length: 13; V gene: TRBV5-6; D gene: TRBD1; J gene: TRBJ2-7; CDR3 protein: ASRTAGTGNNEQY
CDR3 length: 12; V gene: TRBV5-1; D gene: .; J gene: TRBJ2-7; CDR3 protein: ASSSSDSSYEQY
CDR3 length: 13; V gene: TRBV7-9; D gene: TRBD1; J gene: TRBJ2-7; CDR3 protein: ASSQPRDRAYEQY
CDR3 length: 12; V gene: TRBV6-5; D gene: .; J gene: TRBJ1-1; CDR3 protein: ASSYSLGGTEAF
CDR3 length: 13; V gene: TRBV4-1; D gene: .; J gene: TRBJ2-5; CDR3 protein: ASSQVDGVGETQY
CDR3 length: 12; V gene: TRBV30; D gene: .; J gene: TRBJ2-5; CDR3 protein: AWSGIVELETQY
CDR3 length: 12; V gene: TRBV10-3; D gene: TRBD2; J gene: TRBJ2-1; CDR3 protein: AIRAGTSTPEQF
CDR3 length: 11; V gene: TRBV11-2; D gene: .; J gene: TRBJ2-5; CDR3 protein: ASSSKPGETQY
CDR3 length: 8; V gene: TRBV2; D gene: .; J gene: TRBJ2-3; CDR3 protein: ASNSDTQY
CDR3 length: 12; V gene: TRBV7-9; D gene: .; J gene: TRBJ1-4; CDR3 protein: ASSLSPTNEKLF